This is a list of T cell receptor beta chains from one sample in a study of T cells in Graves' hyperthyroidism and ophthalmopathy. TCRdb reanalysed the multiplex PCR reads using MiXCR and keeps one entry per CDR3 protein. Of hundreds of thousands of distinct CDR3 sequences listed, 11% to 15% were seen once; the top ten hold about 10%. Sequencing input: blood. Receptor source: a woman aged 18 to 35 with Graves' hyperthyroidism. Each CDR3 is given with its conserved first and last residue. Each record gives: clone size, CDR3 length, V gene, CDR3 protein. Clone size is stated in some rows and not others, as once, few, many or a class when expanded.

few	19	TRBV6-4	CASSYQVSGPSGGPGELFF
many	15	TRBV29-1	CSVEAGGPVADTQYF
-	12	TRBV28	CASRYREGEQYF
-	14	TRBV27	CASSFVPLAYTQYF
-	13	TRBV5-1	CASSWGHPYEQYF
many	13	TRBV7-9	CASSLAGLSAQHF
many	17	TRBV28	CASSPRGQGLFNGEQYF
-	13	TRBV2	CASSEEKNQPQHF
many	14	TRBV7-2	CASSPWGRYYEQYF
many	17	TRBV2	CASSEAPITSGRETQYF
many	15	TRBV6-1	CASSPDWQGSYEQYF
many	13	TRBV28	CASSSLWVQPQHF
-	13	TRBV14	CASSLSNRNEQFF
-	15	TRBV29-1	CSVVQTGVFSYGYTF
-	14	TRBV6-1	CASRGTGGNQPQHF
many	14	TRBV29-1	CSGYPGLRWDTQYF
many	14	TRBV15	CATSRVQGRPEAFF
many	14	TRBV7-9	CASSFGGPGYEQYF
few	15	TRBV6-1	CASTGLAGPQETQYF
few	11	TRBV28	CASSSRGRLFF
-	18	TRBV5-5	CASSVTINRRGSGNTIYF
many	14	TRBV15	CATSREVSGFEQYF
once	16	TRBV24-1	CATSAGGLAGRNEQFF
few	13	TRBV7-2	CASSQRQHSEAFF
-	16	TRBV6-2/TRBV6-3	CASSYVQGGGANVLTF
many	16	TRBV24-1	CATSGLGAGDGNEQFF
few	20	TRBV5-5	CASSLGLQGRSGIKQETQYF
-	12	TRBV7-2	CASSSGLTEQFF
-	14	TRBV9	CASSVGGGRYEQYF
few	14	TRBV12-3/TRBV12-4	CASRDGIQPYEQYF
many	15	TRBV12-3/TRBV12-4	CASSSPGQGFLEAFF
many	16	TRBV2	CASTYLTPDYRNEQYF
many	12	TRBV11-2	CASSPPWDEQFF
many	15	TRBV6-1	CASSNSGVSYNEQFF